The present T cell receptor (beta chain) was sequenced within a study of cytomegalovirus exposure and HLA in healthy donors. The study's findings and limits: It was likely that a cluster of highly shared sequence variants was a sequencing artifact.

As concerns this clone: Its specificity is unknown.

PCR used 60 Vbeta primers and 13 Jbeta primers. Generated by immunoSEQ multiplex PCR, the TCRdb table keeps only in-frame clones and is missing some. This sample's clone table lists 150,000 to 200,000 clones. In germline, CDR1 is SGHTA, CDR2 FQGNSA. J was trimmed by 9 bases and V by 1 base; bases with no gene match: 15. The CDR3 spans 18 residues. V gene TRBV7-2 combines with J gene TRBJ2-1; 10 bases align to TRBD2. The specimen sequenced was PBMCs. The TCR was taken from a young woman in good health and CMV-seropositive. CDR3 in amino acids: CASSLGPSGSSRQSEQFF. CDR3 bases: TGTGCCAGCAGCTTAGGGCCTAGCGGGAGTTCCCGTCAGAGTGAGCAGTTCTTC.